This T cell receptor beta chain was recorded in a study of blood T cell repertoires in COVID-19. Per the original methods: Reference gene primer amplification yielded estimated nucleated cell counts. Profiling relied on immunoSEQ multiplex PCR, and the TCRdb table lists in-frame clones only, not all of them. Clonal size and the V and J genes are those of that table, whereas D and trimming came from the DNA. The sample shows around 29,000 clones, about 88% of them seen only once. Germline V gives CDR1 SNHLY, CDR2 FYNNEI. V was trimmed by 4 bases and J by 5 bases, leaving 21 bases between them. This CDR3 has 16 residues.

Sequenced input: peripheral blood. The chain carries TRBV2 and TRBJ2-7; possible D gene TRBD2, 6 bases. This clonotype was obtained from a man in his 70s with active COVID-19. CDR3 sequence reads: CASSGGSSGEFHEQYF. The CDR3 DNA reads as TGTGCCAGCAGTGGGGGGAGTAGCGGAGAGTTCCACGAGCAGTACTTC.